Below are 14 T cell receptor beta chains sequenced from a single sample in a study of blood T cell repertoires in COVID-19. Repertoires were generated with immunoSEQ multiplex PCR, while TCRdb's copy carries only in-frame clones and drops some. The sample includes 200,000 to 250,000 clones, 85% to 90% seen only once; the top ten take about 1.3%. Sequencing was done on a sample of peripheral blood. The receptor set was obtained from a man aged 80 or over with acute or convalescent COVID-19.

CDR3 loop: CASSIGLASDTQYF. CDR3 bases: TGCGCCAGCAGCATAGGACTAGCTTCAGATACGCAGTATTTT. The chain is built from TRBV5-1 and TRBJ2-3, with 8 bases that match TRBD2. The CDR3 totals 14 residues. The V gene's germline CDR1 is SGHRS and CDR2 YFSETQ. V dropped 4 bases and J dropped 4; count of bases not matched to a gene: 5.

CDR3 amino acids: CASSWGTEQETQYF. CDR3 DNA sequence: TGTGCCAGCAGTTGGGGGACAGAGCAAGAGACCCAGTACTTC. The genes are TRBV6-5 and TRBJ2-5, with TRBD1 identical over 7 bases. The CDR3 runs to 14 residues. The ends lost 4 bases at V and 2 bases at J; junction bases unmatched: 4. Germline CDR1 reads MNHEY; CDR2 reads SVGAGI.

V is TRBV6-5 and J is TRBJ2-3, with D unresolved. The V end was cut by 2 bases, the J end by 2 bases, with 5 bases between. The germline CDR1 and CDR2 sequences are MNHEY and SVGAGI. The CDR3 has 13 amino acids. The CDR3 protein is CASSYPTTDTQYF. As DNA, the CDR3 is TGTGCCAGCAGTTACCCTACCACAGATACGCAGTATTTT.

This clone was seen only a few times. The chain joins TRBV27 to TRBJ1-5; TRBD1 agrees at 7 bases. The germline V gene has CDR1 MNHEY and CDR2 SMNVEV (reference sequence). CDR3 length equals 16 residues. V shed 5 bases and J 0 bases; nucleotides not matched to a gene: 7. In DNA form, the CDR3 reads TGTGCCAGCAGTCTCCAATACAGGGGTAGCAATCAGCCCCAGCATTTT. It specifies CASSLQYRGSNQPQHF.

The chain recombines TRBV19 with TRBJ2-7, with D perhaps TRBD1 (6 bases). Trimming removed 2 bases from V and 4 bases from J, with 12 bases in between. Germline V gene data show CDR1 as LNHDA and CDR2 as SQIVND (reference sequence). This CDR3 comprises 14 residues. The DNA of the CDR3 is TGTGCCAGTAGTATACGCGCAGGGACATACGAGCAGTACTTC. Translation gives CASSIRAGTYEQYF.

On this clone: Other DNA sequences within the sample encode an identical CDR3. The rearrangement links TRBV18 to TRBJ1-1; D unresolved. The CDR3 covers 12 residues. The ends were cut back, 2 bases at V and 4 bases at J, with 5 bases in the middle. Germline CDR1 KGHSH, CDR2 LQKENI. The CDR3 loop reads CASSPGPTEAFF. The CDR3 DNA reads TGTGCCAGCTCACCAGGGCCCACTGAAGCTTTCTTT. Using reference TRBV18 and TRBJ1-1 for the parts outside the CDR3, the full variable domain is NAGVMQNPRHLVRRRGQEARLRCSPMKGHSHVYWYRQLPEEGLKFMVYLQKENIIDESGMPKERFSAEFPKEGPSILRIQQVVRGDSAAYFCASSPGPTEAFFGQGTRLTVV.

The chain carries TRBV19 and TRBJ2-2; the match to TRBD1 covers 8 bases. The CDR3 runs to 13 residues. Losses at the gene ends were 5 bases for V and 5 bases for J; bases not matched to a gene: 1. Germline V gene sequence: CDR1 LNHDA, CDR2 SQIVND (reference sequence). The CDR3 coding sequence is TGTGCCAGTAGTGGACAGGGAACCGGGGAGCTGTTTTTT. This sequence encodes CASSGQGTGELFF.

J is TRBJ1-6 and V is TRBV6-2 or TRBV6-3, with D possibly being TRBD1 (6 bases). The length of the CDR3 is 15 residues. Germline-derived CDR1 and CDR2 are MNHEY and SVGEGT. V was trimmed by 5 bases and J by 1 base, leaving 9 bases between them. The CDR3 sequence: CASSPGASYNSPLHF. The CDR3 nucleotides are TGTGCCAGCAGTCCAGGGGCGTCCTATAATTCACCCCTCCACTTT.

V gene TRBV6-4 combines with J gene TRBJ1-2; unclear D gene. Germline values: CDR1 MRHNA, CDR2 SNTAGT. The V end was cut by 6 bases, the J end by 4 bases, with 9 bases between. The CDR3 is 12 amino acids. DNA for the CDR3: TGTGCCAGCAGAGGCAGCGCCTATGGCTACACCTTC. It translates to CASRGSAYGYTF.

This clone appeared a few times. The rearrangement joins TRBV11-2 to TRBJ2-7; TRBD2 aligns across 14 bases. The CDR3 extends over 17 amino acids. Germline trimming cut 3 bases from V and 2 bases from J; bases unmatched to any gene: 6. Germline V gene sequence: CDR1 SGHAT, CDR2 FQNNGV. CDR3 nucleotides: TGTGCCAGCAGCTTCAGGTCGACTAGCGGGGGGGCCTACGAGCAGTACTTC. It codes for CASSFRSTSGGAYEQYF.

This clone has more than one count but fewer than ten. This rearrangement joins TRBV2 to TRBJ2-5; TRBD1 is a possible D gene (6 bases). This CDR3 is built from 16 residues. From germline, CDR1 is SNHLY and CDR2 FYNNEI. V lost 6 bases, J lost 1 base, and 18 bases lay in between. In nucleotides, the CDR3 is TGTGCCAGCAGCCACTCAAGGGGGACCTTCCAAGAGACCCAGTACTTC. Its translation: CASSHSRGTFQETQYF. The whole variable domain, remainder taken from reference TRBV2 and TRBJ2-5, is EPEVTQTPSHQVTQMGQEVILRCVPISNHLYFYWYRQILGQKVEFLVSFYNNEISEKSEIFDDQFSVERPDGSNFTLKIRSTKLEDSAMYFCASSHSRGTFQETQYFGPGTRLLVL.

This sequence joins TRBV25-1 and TRBJ2-3, with D possibly being TRBD2 (7 bases). Germline CDR1 is MGHDK and CDR2 is SYGVNS. V was pared by 1 base and J by 2 bases, with 13 bases between. The CDR3 has 16 residues. The CDR3 spells CASSESGGGVTDTQYF. The CDR3, as DNA: TGTGCCAGCAGTGAATCAGGCGGGGGCGTCACAGATACGCAGTATTTT.

The chain joins TRBV15 to TRBJ2-7; D possibly corresponds to TRBD2 (5 bases). Trimming shortened V by 5 bases and J by 2 bases, and 16 bases separated the two germline ends. Germline CDR1 LNHNV, CDR2 YYDKDF (reference sequence). This CDR3 has 15 residues. This CDR3 is CATSYRPPGTYEQYF. CDR3 DNA: TGTGCCACCAGCTACAGACCCCCCGGGACCTACGAGCAGTACTTC.

J is TRBJ2-1 and V is TRBV5-1; TRBD2 aligns across 9 bases. The CDR3 runs to 15 residues. The junction had 4 bases not matched to a gene; V was cut back by 5 bases and J by 1 base. Germline V gene data show CDR1 as SGHRS and CDR2 as YFSETQ. CDR3 region: CASRKREVSYNEQFF. CDR3 DNA: TGCGCCAGCAGGAAGCGGGAGGTGTCCTACAATGAGCAGTTCTTC.